The source of this T cell receptor beta chain is a study of early T cells in non-severe SARS-CoV-2 infection. Findings of the study overall: Clonotype matching in VDJdb favored anti-spike CD8 responses and did not capture private and CD4 specificities.

Details on this clonotype: The antigen is not known.

The TCR library protocol was used to attach unique molecular identifiers. These identifiers were attached to individual cDNA molecules. TCRdb re-called the 5' RACE reads with MiXCR, one entry per CDR3 protein. In the table there are more than 85,000 distinct CDR3 sequences, around 16% of which are singletons. J gave up 12 bases and V 6 bases, and 12 bases lay outside the gene matches. Germline loops: CDR1 MDHEN, CDR2 SYDVKM. CDR3 length: 13 amino acids. This sequence originates from an adult who was a healthcare worker with PCR-confirmed SARS-CoV-2 infection or an uninfected control (not recorded which). The chain uses TRBV28 and TRBJ2-7, with 9 positions matching TRBD1. The sequenced material came from whole blood. CDR3 sequence reads: CASSWPAQGARYF. The CDR3 bases are TGTGCCAGCAGCTGGCCGGCACAGGGGGCCCGGTACTTC.